Here is one TCR beta chain with its context. Its antigen remains unidentified. No much larger clone exists at a distance of one base, and base qualities are not known. The method behind the library was the immunoSEQ multiplex PCR assay. Sequencing was run at survey resolution with two replicates of 200 ng each, for a total of around 400 ng of DNA per sample. The hsTCRB kit detected rearranged TCRB sequences in genomic DNA using multiplex PCR primers targeting V and J genes. To amplify the CDR3 region, the first PCR ran for around 30 cycles with the QIAGEN Multiplex PCR Kit. A second PCR of roughly 8 cycles attached sample barcodes and Illumina adapters to each replicate. A QuantStudio 6 together with the KAPA library quantification kit was used to quantify the pooled libraries. Approximately 14 pM of pooled libraries were sequenced on an Illumina MiSeq with 156-cycle single-end reads and a 15-cycle index read. The original pipeline was this. Of 168,753 unique clonotypes, 1.5% to 2% were flagged by VDJdb annotation as previously reported viral-epitope-specific. The immunoSEQ Data Assistant and immunoSEQ Analyzer converted raw reads into normalized, annotated TCRB repertoires. BioAnalyzer and version 0.6.5 of the immunarch R package were the tools used for clonotype analysis. Every repertoire was downsampled to the clone count of the smallest repertoire before richness was estimated. Clonotypes were categorized as expanded, contracted or novel by Fisher's exact tests, where a novel clonotype had zero frequency before treatment. Significantly changed CDR3 beta sequences were clustered with GLIPH2 at simulation_depth=1000 and kmer_min_depth=3, and CDR3s shorter than five residues were left out. This is the immuneACCESS table as TCRdb keeps it, with only in-frame sequences that have V and J called. A part of the clones is gone; compared with another copy, unresolved V genes explain less than half, and the rest is unexplained. V and J calls and clone size come straight from that table; D and trimming were deduced from the DNA. This sample holds under 4,000 clones; roughly 78% were observed only once. The ten largest clones represent 25% to 30% of the sample.

Trimming leaves V shorter by 5 bases and J shorter by 8 bases, with the junction holding 5 bases beyond the gene matches. The CDR3 runs 12 residues from the cysteine to the phenylalanine. Just CDR3 DNA is preserved here, 36 bases in frame from base 1. Looking up the germline V gene yields CDR1 MRHNA and CDR2 SNTAGT. Bulk bone marrow was analyzed, and T-cell subsets were not sorted. Bone marrow from over nine myelodysplastic syndrome patients was immunosequenced for TCR beta CDR3 regions before and after hypomethylating agent therapy. Each patient contributed a baseline bone marrow plus two to three bone marrows at different post-treatment timepoints for longitudinal repertoire tracking. Genomic DNA was extracted from whole bone marrow, and quality was checked by TapeStation, NanoDrop OneC and PicoGreen assays. This sample stems from a study of hypomethylating agent response in myelodysplastic syndrome (dated by TCRdb to the early 2020s). Looking at the study overall: The hypomethylating agents azacitidine (about 70% of the 11) or decitabine (3 of 11) were used to treat the patients. The cohort was composed of several male and a couple of female myelodysplastic syndrome patients. Patients had a mean age of about 78 +/- 6.2 years, and a diploid cytogenetic profile was the most common. The most frequent mutation was TET2, found in 5 of 11 patients. Complete response or hematologic improvement was achieved by six patients, and roughly 5 patients were classified as non-responders. Response was defined as complete response or hematologic improvement, and patients who met neither criterion were classified as non-responders.

Beyond this particular receptor, the publication reports: Novel clonotypes were found to emerge more often in responders, whereas more contracted clonotypes were observed in non-responders after treatment. A possible recognition of novel MDS antigens by the shared GLIPH2 clusters was not confirmed and needs experimental validation. After hypomethylating agent treatment, no significant change in richness, rarefaction diversity or clonality was seen, either across all patients or within response groups. Healthy control donors were not age-matched to MDS patients, which could have impacted the MDS versus healthy comparison. Only ten to twelve patients were analyzed, making the cohort small.

Sample: bone marrow, taken before or after starting hypomethylating agent treatment for myelodysplastic syndrome (not recorded which). The V gene is TRBV6-4 and the J gene is TRBJ1-1; TRBD1 fits 7 bases in the junction. The source of this sequence is a human donor with myelodysplastic syndrome. The bases are TGTGCCAGCAGTTTTTCAGGGGGGGAAGCTTTCTTT. Its amino acids are CASSFSGGEAFF.